This note documents a single T cell receptor (beta chain) sequence. Its specificity is unknown. The sample originates from a study of T cell responses to AZD1222 COVID-19 vaccine. General study findings and limits: Elevations in Spike-specific TCR breadth and depth followed administration of two AZD1222 doses. Females outnumbered males among donors, who were mostly white British; clonal diversity was possibly underestimated. Repertoires were obtained only post-peak T cell response. The study reported that nearly half of spike-specific TCRs target unmutated variant regions.

Data came from immunoSEQ multiplex PCR; TCRdb stores just in-frame clones and leaves some out. The sample records about 120,000 clones, roughly 91% being singletons. V dropped 5 bases and J dropped 7; count of bases not matched to a gene: 16. Per germline, CDR1 MNHEY and CDR2 SMNVEV (reference sequence). The CDR3 loop spans 18 amino acids. The V gene is TRBV27, the J gene TRBJ2-5; 13 nucleotides align to TRBD2. Sequencing used peripheral blood, obtained 28 days after the second AZD1222 dose. The origin of this receptor is an adult who received the AZD1222 COVID-19 vaccine. The CDR3 sequence is CASSKRLAGGPTEGTQYF. The CDR3 bases are TGTGCCAGCAGTAAAAGACTAGCGGGAGGCCCCACCGAAGGGACCCAGTACTTC.